This TCR beta chain derives from a study of human T cells and chemical hapten exposure. About the study: A 2 cm by 2 cm inner upper arm patch received 2% DPC for sensitization.

Time point here: patch test 1, 2 weeks after DPC sensitization. Indicated treatment: therapeutic diphenylcyclopropenone sensitization with weekly scalp DPC. Alopecia patients between 18 and 70 years old and suitable for DPC were used as donors. The study extracted total RNA from unfractionated whole blood. Study processing details: From 23,224 to 690,600 TCRs were found per sample, with a median of 95,638. Via MiXCR, TCRdb re-called the RACE reads, giving one row per CDR3 protein. The V and J calls were determined by TCRdb, not by the authors. Of 11,000 to 15,000 distinct CDR3 sequences in the sample, over 15% were seen once. The CDR3 contains 13 residues. V trimming: 6 bases; J trimming: 4 bases; junction bases outside the gene matches: 5. In germline, CDR1 is MDHEN, CDR2 SYDVKM.

The sample here was whole blood, taken in connection with sensitization to the hapten diphenylcyclopropenone (DPC). The genes are TRBV28 and TRBJ2-5; 7 bases align to TRBD1. This TCR derives from a woman aged 30 to 39 with alopecia areata. Some clones in this sample may be carry-over from other donors' samples. The CDR3 DNA sequence: TGTGCCAGCAGCCTACGACAGGGAGAGACCCAGTACTTC. Translated, it gives CASSLRQGETQYF.